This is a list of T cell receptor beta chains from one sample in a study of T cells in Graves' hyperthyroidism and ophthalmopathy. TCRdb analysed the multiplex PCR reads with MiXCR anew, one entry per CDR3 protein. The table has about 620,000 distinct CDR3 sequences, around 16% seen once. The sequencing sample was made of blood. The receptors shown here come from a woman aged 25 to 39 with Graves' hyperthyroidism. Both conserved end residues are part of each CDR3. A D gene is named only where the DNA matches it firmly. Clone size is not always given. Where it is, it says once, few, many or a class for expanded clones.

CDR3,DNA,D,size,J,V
CAWSVGAQPQHF,TGTGCCTGGAGTGTGGGGGCTCAGCCCCAGCATTTT,NA,many,TRBJ1-5,TRBV30
CASSVTGTSLYNEQFF,TGTGCCAGCAGTGTGACCGGGACTAGCCTCTACAATGAGCAGTTCTTC,TRBD2,many,TRBJ2-1,TRBV25-1
CASSLGERTEAFF,TGTGCCAGCAGTTTAGGGGAACGGACTGAAGCTTTCTTT,NA,many,TRBJ1-1,TRBV27
CASSLNPRGEQFF,TGTGCCAGCAGCTTAAATCCTCGGGGTGAGCAGTTCTTC,NA,few,TRBJ2-1,TRBV7-3
CASSPPRQGGDTQYF,TGTGCCAGCTCACCACCCAGACAGGGTGGAGATACGCAGTATTTT,TRBD1,many,TRBJ2-3,TRBV18
CASSPRYRAEAFF,TGTGCCAGCAGTCCACGATACAGGGCTGAAGCTTTCTTT,NA,many,TRBJ1-1,TRBV28
CAWSGGLASDTGELFF,TGTGCCTGGAGTGGCGGACTAGCATCGGACACCGGGGAGCTGTTTTTT,TRBD2,many,TRBJ2-2,TRBV30
CASSVADSPHTEAFF,TGTGCCAGCAGCGTAGCCGACAGTCCTCACACTGAAGCTTTCTTT,NA,few,TRBJ1-1,TRBV9
CASSLAGRRYEQYF,TGCGCCAGCAGCTTGGCCGGCAGGCGCTACGAGCAGTACTTC,NA,NA,TRBJ2-7,TRBV5-1
CASSPRTSGFANEQFF,TGTGCCAGCAGCCCCCGGACTAGCGGGTTCGCCAATGAGCAGTTCTTC,TRBD2,few,TRBJ2-1,TRBV9
CATSTRQGRELFF,TGTGCCACCAGCACCCGACAGGGTCGGGAGCTGTTTTTT,TRBD1,few,TRBJ2-2,TRBV15
CASSEKGDRVMNEQFF,TGTGCCAGCAGCGAAAAAGGGGACAGGGTAATGAATGAGCAGTTCTTC,TRBD1,many,TRBJ2-1,TRBV7-2
CSARDRGEQYF,TGCAGTGCTAGAGATCGAGGCGAGCAGTACTTC,NA,few,TRBJ2-7,TRBV20-1
CASSPLPPTGQVTGELFF,TGTGCCAGCAGCCCACTCCCACCCACAGGGCAGGTCACCGGGGAGCTGTTTTTT,NA,few,TRBJ2-2,TRBV9
CASSPHGQGRYEQYF,TGTGCCAGCAGTCCCCATGGACAGGGGAGATACGAGCAGTACTTC,TRBD1,many,TRBJ2-7,TRBV27
CASSQSSYGYTF,TGTGCCAGCAGCCAATCCAGCTATGGCTACACCTTC,NA,NA,TRBJ1-2,TRBV14
CASSLGTRMGEQYF,TGTGCCAGCAGCTTAGGGACTAGAATGGGCGAGCAGTACTTC,TRBD2,many,TRBJ2-7,TRBV7-2
CASSDKQRHTCNQETQYF,TGTGCCAGCAGTGATAAACAGAGGCATACCTGTAATCAAGAGACCCAGTACTTC,NA,many,TRBJ2-5,TRBV6-4
CASSRAYTEAFF,TGTGCGAGCAGTCGAGCCTACACTGAAGCTTTCTTT,NA,NA,TRBJ1-1,TRBV6-1
CSVTSGRADRELSF,TGCAGCGTAACTAGCGGGAGGGCCGACAGGGAGCTGTCTTTT,TRBD2,NA,TRBJ2-2,TRBV29-1
CASTPDSAYNEQFF,TGTGCCAGCACCCCGGACTCAGCCTACAATGAGCAGTTCTTC,NA,few,TRBJ2-1,TRBV7-2
CASNRPGTGGNEQFF,TGTGCCAGCAATAGACCGGGGACAGGGGGCAATGAGCAGTTCTTC,TRBD1,NA,TRBJ2-1,TRBV28
CSARDGAPGNQPQHF,TGCAGTGCTAGAGATGGAGCCCCGGGCAATCAGCCCCAGCATTTT,NA,few,TRBJ1-5,TRBV20-1
CASSFRETHEQYF,TGTGCCAGCAGTTTTCGGGAAACTCACGAGCAGTACTTC,NA,many,TRBJ2-7,TRBV28
CASSSSTLDTQYF,TGTGCCAGCAGCTCCTCTACCCTAGATACGCAGTATTTT,NA,many,TRBJ2-3,TRBV11-2
CASSPNRGNQPQHF,TGTGCCAGCAGTCCTAACAGGGGCAATCAGCCCCAGCATTTT,NA,many,TRBJ1-5,TRBV6-1
CASSNTNRDTQYF,TGCGCCAGCAGCAACACCAACAGAGATACGCAGTATTTT,NA,many,TRBJ2-3,TRBV5-1
CSVVIILGNEQFF,TGCAGCGTTGTTATTATCTTAGGGAATGAGCAGTTCTTC,NA,few,TRBJ2-1,TRBV29-1
CASSRDSDEKLFF,TGTGCCAGCAGTCGGGACTCCGATGAAAAACTGTTTTTT,NA,few,TRBJ1-4,TRBV28
CASSSFSPQFF,TGTGCCAGCAGCTCCTTCTCCCCTCAGTTCTTC,NA,NA,TRBJ2-1,TRBV5-6
CASSLSELFNYGYTF,TGTGCCAGCAGCTTGTCAGAGCTCTTTAACTATGGCTACACCTTC,NA,NA,TRBJ1-2,TRBV7-9
CASSDSRGGEKLFF,TGTGCCAGCAGTGATTCCAGGGGAGGGGAAAAACTGTTTTTT,NA,NA,TRBJ1-4,TRBV2
CASSFRQAPYEQYF,TGTGCCAGCAGTTTCCGACAGGCCCCATACGAGCAGTACTTC,NA,many,TRBJ2-7,TRBV28
CASSLGALNERLFF,TGCGCCAGCAGCTTGGGTGCGCTTAATGAAAGACTGTTTTTT,NA,NA,TRBJ1-4,TRBV5-1
CASSLTTGRVGEKLFF,TGTGCCAGCAGCTTAACAACAGGGAGGGTCGGTGAAAAACTGTTTTTT,NA,few,TRBJ1-4,TRBV7-2
CSVLRTGALAEAFF,TGCAGCGTTCTCCGGACAGGGGCTCTCGCTGAAGCTTTCTTT,TRBD1,NA,TRBJ1-1,TRBV29-1
CASSESTVREQYF,TGCGCCAGCAGTGAGTCGACAGTTCGAGAGCAGTACTTC,NA,NA,TRBJ2-7,TRBV10-2
CASRGGGERRNEQFF,TGTGCCAGCAGGGGGGGGGGGGAAAGAAGGAATGAGCAGTTCTTC,TRBD2,NA,TRBJ2-1,TRBV28
CASSLAGEDTQYF,TGCGCCAGCAGCTTGGCCGGGGAAGATACGCAGTATTTT,NA,many,TRBJ2-3,TRBV5-1
CASSYSNWTGSGPQHF,TGTGCCAGCAGTTACTCGAATTGGACAGGGAGTGGGCCCCAGCATTTT,TRBD1,many,TRBJ1-5,TRBV6-2/TRBV6-3
CSARQGGGSYEQYF,TGCAGTGCTCGACAGGGAGGGGGCTCCTACGAGCAGTACTTC,NA,NA,TRBJ2-7,TRBV20-1
CASSAGQLYEQYF,TGTGCCAGCAGCGCGGGACAGCTATACGAGCAGTACTTC,NA,once,TRBJ2-7,TRBV5-4
CASSFGDGRNEKLFF,TGTGCCAGCAGTTTTGGGGACGGGCGAAATGAAAAACTGTTTTTT,NA,many,TRBJ1-4,TRBV12-3/TRBV12-4
CASGLVGFAVPSYEQYF,TGTGCTAGTGGTTTGGTGGGCTTTGCGGTTCCATCCTACGAGCAGTACTTC,NA,few,TRBJ2-7,TRBV12-5
CASRGGAVYEQYF,TGTGCCAGCAGGGGAGGGGCGGTCTACGAGCAGTACTTC,TRBD2,NA,TRBJ2-7,TRBV3-1
CASSSSITGELFF,TGTGCCAGCAGTTCTAGTATCACCGGGGAGCTGTTTTTT,NA,few,TRBJ2-2,TRBV12-3/TRBV12-4
CSGSGQGNEKLFF,TGCAGCGGATCGGGGCAGGGTAACGAAAAACTGTTTTTT,NA,NA,TRBJ1-4,TRBV29-1
CASMDRRPENQPQHF,TGTGCCAGCATGGACAGGCGCCCCGAAAATCAGCCCCAGCATTTT,TRBD1,many,TRBJ1-5,TRBV6-2/TRBV6-3
CSVEEAGTSPNTEAFF,TGCAGCGTTGAAGAGGCGGGGACCTCTCCCAACACTGAAGCTTTCTTT,NA,many,TRBJ1-1,TRBV29-1
CASSFPRTGRSYNEQFF,TGTGCCAGCAGCTTCCCGAGGACAGGGAGAAGCTACAATGAGCAGTTCTTC,TRBD1,few,TRBJ2-1,TRBV7-9
CAAWDRAGRGGYTF,TGTGCCGCCTGGGACCGGGCTGGGAGAGGTGGCTACACCTTC,NA,few,TRBJ1-2,TRBV6-1
CASSLLPAETQYF,TGTGCCAGCAGCTTATTACCGGCAGAGACCCAGTACTTC,NA,few,TRBJ2-5,TRBV7-9
CASSLDTLYNTGGLFF,TGTGCCAGCAGCTTAGACACCCTATATAACACCGGGGGGCTGTTTTTT,NA,NA,TRBJ2-2,TRBV11-2
CASSFGNIQYF,TGTGCCAGCAGTTTTGGAAACATTCAGTACTTC,NA,many,TRBJ2-4,TRBV12-3/TRBV12-4